This T cell receptor beta chain was sequenced during a study of blood T cell repertoires in COVID-19. Whole-study context: PBMCs, B-cell-depleted T cells, or T cells were the source of the cDNA or gDNA that made up the material.

The assay was immunoSEQ multiplex PCR, and TCRdb's table has in-frame clones only and misses some. The sample shows around 300,000 clones, about 90% of them seen only once. V shed 1 base and J shed 4 bases, with 13 bases lying between them. CDR1 is SQVTM, CDR2 ANQGSEA, per germline. The CDR3 spans 14 residues. The receptor comes from a woman in her 40s with COVID-19, enrolled during active disease. Sequencing was carried out using peripheral blood. The chain couples TRBV29-1 to TRBJ1-2; D is perhaps TRBD1 (6 bases). In nucleotides, the CDR3 is TGCAGCGTTGAAGGGGGGCGTGGGCTCTATGGCTACACCTTC. Translating it yields CSVEGGRGLYGYTF. Full variable domain (remainder filled in from reference TRBV29-1 and TRBJ1-2): SAVISQKPSRDICQRGTSLTIQCQVDSQVTMMFWYRQQPGQSLTLIATANQGSEATYESGFVIDKFPISRPNLTFSTLTVSNMSPEDSSIYLCSVEGGRGLYGYTFGSGTRLTVV.